This TCR beta chain is drawn from a study of blood T cell repertoires in COVID-19. Overall study: Nucleic acid was either cDNA or gDNA, and it came from T cells, B-cell-depleted T cells, or PBMCs.

Trimming shortened V by 1 base and J by 3 bases, and 14 bases separated the two germline ends. The CDR3 contains 15 residues. Germline lookup yields CDR1 SQVTM and CDR2 ANQGSEA. Produced via immunoSEQ multiplex PCR; TCRdb's table is partial and in-frame only. The table lists approximately 190,000 clones, 88% of them singletons. The clonotype originates from a man between 40 and 49 years old with active or convalescent COVID-19. The sample taken for sequencing was peripheral blood. This rearrangement joins TRBV29-1 to TRBJ2-3; perhaps TRBD1 as D (6 bases). The CDR3 region is CSVEGGPESTDTQYF. The CDR3 nucleotides read TGCAGCGTTGAAGGGGGGCCGGAGTCTACAGATACGCAGTATTTT.